This T cell receptor beta chain stems from a study of shared clonotypes between healthy human individuals. Study-wide results and limits: Non-shared clonotypes were found to have lower generation probabilities than the clonotypes that were shared by all four of the sorted-subset donors.

Regarding this clone: Its antigen is unknown.

Deep was the level at which the assay was run. Investigators spread the genomic DNA of each subset evenly over several immunoSEQ plates. Study processing details: ImmunoSEQ gave junction-only sequences without quality scores, so filtering differed. Assay used: immunoSEQ multiplex PCR; TCRdb lists only in-frame clones, some missing. V, J and clone size are taken as reported in that table, and D and trimming were inferred from the DNA itself. The profile shows almost 700,000 clones, approximately 90% of them singletons. Selected positively for CCR7 and CD45RO-negative, naive CD8 cells excluded terminally differentiated effector memory CD45RA+ cells. The CDR3 is made up of 14 amino acids. Germline values: CDR1 LNHDA, CDR2 SQIVND (reference sequence). V was clipped by 7 bases and J by 7 bases; unmatched bases: 10.

The sequence derives from a man aged 25 to 40 in good health. Sequences were obtained from naive CD8+ T cells sorted from blood. This rearrangement joins TRBV19 to TRBJ1-5, with TRBD1 identical over 7 bases. In DNA, the CDR3 is TGTGCCAGTAAGGCAGGGGGATCAGGACAGCCCCAGCATTTT. It specifies CASKAGGSGQPQHF.